A single sample is the source of the 28 T cell receptor beta chains below, sequenced in a study of blood T cell repertoires in COVID-19. Profiling relied on immunoSEQ multiplex PCR, and the TCRdb table lists in-frame clones only, not all of them. The table has about 260,000 clones, more than 85% seen once. The source material was PBMCs or T cells enriched from blood (not recorded which). The receptor source for this set is a man aged 40-49 years who had been exposed to COVID-19.

The chain has TRBV27 and TRBJ2-7; maybe TRBD1 (5 bases). There are 15 residues in the CDR3. The germline V and J ends were trimmed by 5 bases and 4 bases, with 18 bases remaining between them. Germline V CDR1 and CDR2: MNHEY, SMNVEV (reference sequence). As DNA, the CDR3 is TGTGCCAGCAGTATCCGAAAGGGGCCTAATTACGAGCAGTACTTC. Protein: CASSIRKGPNYEQYF.

The gene calls are TRBV4-3 and TRBJ2-3, with D maybe TRBD2 (6 bases). From germline, CDR1 is LGHNA and CDR2 YSLEER. The CDR3 totals 16 residues. V gave up 3 bases and J gave up 0 bases, with 13 bases separating them. CDR3 sequence: CASSQELAVSTDTQYF. The CDR3 DNA reads TGCGCCAGCAGCCAGGAACTAGCAGTCAGCACAGATACGCAGTATTTT.

This clone was counted a single time. The chain joins TRBV11-2 to TRBJ2-7; D may be TRBD2 (5 bases). Between the trimmed V and J ends, which lost 3 bases and 3 bases, there was a span of 9 bases. The germline CDR1 and CDR2 sequences are SGHAT and FQNNGV. The CDR3 is 13 amino acids. Here the CDR3 DNA reads TGTGCCAGCAGCTTCTCCGGGAACTACGAGCAGTACTTC. Its protein is CASSFSGNYEQYF. Combining the CDR3 with reference TRBV11-2 and TRBJ2-7 gives the whole variable domain EAGVAQSPRYKIIEKRQSVAFWCNPISGHATLYWYQQILGQGPKLLIQFQNNGVVDDSQLPKDRFSAERLKGVDSTLKIQPAKLEDSAVYLCASSFSGNYEQYFGPGTRLTVT.

The rearrangement joins TRBV3-1 (or the pseudogene TRBV3-2) to TRBJ1-4, with 8 positions matching TRBD1. This CDR3 spans 15 amino acids. From germline, CDR1 is LGHDT and CDR2 YNNKEL (reference sequence). Germline trimming cut 4 bases from V and 8 bases from J; bases unmatched to any gene: 9. The CDR3 is CASSPQGAYGEKLFF. The CDR3 coding sequence is TGTGCCAGCAGCCCGCAGGGGGCATACGGGGAAAAACTGTTTTTT.

This clone was recorded only once. This chain uses TRBV6-5 with TRBJ1-2, with 7 bases fitting TRBD1. Germline-derived CDR1 and CDR2 are MNHEY and SVGAGI. The CDR3 is 12 amino acids. With V trimmed by 5 bases and J by 8 bases, 5 bases remained unmatched. DNA of the CDR3: TGTGCCAGCAGTACCCCAGGGGGGGGCTACACCTTC. It is translated as CASSTPGGGYTF.

This clone was seen once. This chain joins TRBV5-6 and TRBJ2-1; possible D gene TRBD1, 5 bases. The CDR3 totals 13 residues. Between the trimmed V and J ends, which lost 2 bases and 8 bases, there was a span of 11 bases. Germline values: CDR1 SGHDT, CDR2 YYEEEE. The CDR3 coding sequence is TGTGCCAGCAGCTTCGTAGGGGTCGATGAGCAGTTCTTC. As protein: CASSFVGVDEQFF.

The chain links TRBV10-2 to TRBJ2-5; 10 bases align to TRBD2. Germline values: CDR1 WSHSY, CDR2 SAAADI. The V and J ends lost 5 bases and 5 bases, in that order; junction bases with no gene match: 5. The CDR3 extends over 14 amino acids. The CDR3 protein is CASSPSGRGETQYF. CDR3 in DNA: TGCGCCAGCAGTCCTAGCGGGAGAGGGGAGACCCAGTACTTC.

The V gene is TRBV9, the J gene TRBJ1-1; no clear D gene. In germline, CDR1 is SGDLS, CDR2 YYNGEE. The ends were cut back, 0 bases at V and 4 bases at J, with 7 bases in the middle. This CDR3 region has 13 residues. The CDR3 is CASSVAPGTEAFF. The CDR3 coding sequence is TGTGCCAGCAGCGTAGCCCCGGGCACTGAAGCTTTCTTT.

The chain uses TRBV28 and TRBJ1-6; D remains ambiguous. CDR1 and CDR2 from the germline V gene are MDHEN and SYDVKM. The CDR3 covers 18 residues. V gave up 7 bases and J gave up 0 bases, with 19 bases separating them. CDR3 coding DNA: TGTGCCAGCAATCCAGAATTACGACGGAGCTCCTATAATTCACCCCTCCACTTT. Translation gives CASNPELRRSSYNSPLHF. The variable domain in full, completed from reference TRBV28 and TRBJ1-6, reads DVKVTQSSRYLVKRTGEKVFLECVQDMDHENMFWYRQDPGLGLRLIYFSYDVKMKEKGDIPEGYSVSREKKERFSLILESASTNQTSMYLCASNPELRRSSYNSPLHFGNGTRLTVT.

The gene calls are TRBV3-1 (or the pseudogene TRBV3-2) and TRBJ2-7; 7 bases match TRBD1. Looked up from germline, CDR1 is LGHDT and CDR2 is YNNKEL (reference sequence). V gave up 2 bases and J gave up 2 bases; unmatched junction bases: 12. There are 17 residues in the CDR3. In nucleotides, the CDR3 is TGTGCCAGCAGCCAATACCCAACAGGGGCTAAAACCTACGAGCAGTACTTC. This gives the protein CASSQYPTGAKTYEQYF.

This clone was observed a single time. This chain connects TRBV6-6 to TRBJ2-3; 13 nucleotides line up with TRBD2. The CDR3 has 15 amino acids. Germline-derived CDR1 and CDR2 are MNHNY and SVGAGI (reference sequence). V trimming: 11 bases; J trimming: 3 bases; junction bases outside the gene matches: 8. The CDR3 loop reads CASRTSGSGTDTQYF. CDR3 coding DNA: TGTGCCTCTCGGACTAGCGGGAGTGGAACAGATACGCAGTATTTT.

This clone was counted a single time. This chain joins TRBV5-1 and TRBJ2-1; the D is unclear. The germline gives CDR1 SGHRS, CDR2 YFSETQ. There are 15 residues in the CDR3. V shed 1 base and J shed 2 bases, with 10 bases lying between them. CDR3 bases: TGCGCCAGCAGCTTGTTTTCGGGTACCTACAATGAGCAGTTCTTC. Amino acid sequence: CASSLFSGTYNEQFF.

The chain employs TRBV28 and TRBJ2-5; TRBD1 might be the D (6 bases). The CDR3 totals 16 residues. V lost 6 bases and J 0 bases, leaving 17 bases between the germline ends. Germline CDR1 and CDR2: MDHEN and SYDVKM. CDR3 nucleotides: TGTGCCAGCAGATCCCTAGTCAGGGGACACCAAGAGACCCAGTACTTC. It translates to CASRSLVRGHQETQYF.

This sequence joins TRBV5-1 and TRBJ2-1, with 14 bases identical to TRBD2. The CDR3 is made up of 17 amino acids. V was pared by 4 bases and J by 6 bases, with 9 bases of the junction left unmatched. Germline-derived CDR1 and CDR2 are SGHRS and YFSETQ. CDR3 amino acids: CASSPGTSGSAGNEQFF. The DNA for the CDR3 is TGCGCCAGCAGCCCCGGGACTAGCGGGAGCGCTGGCAATGAGCAGTTCTTC.

The gene calls are TRBV14 and TRBJ2-1, with 10 bases aligning to TRBD1. From germline, CDR1 is SGHDN and CDR2 FVKESK. Trimming took 2 bases from V and 3 from J; bases not matched to a gene: 4. CDR3 size: 16 residues. This CDR3 reads CASSQPGQGHYNEQFF. As DNA, the CDR3 is TGTGCCAGCAGCCAACCGGGACAGGGGCACTACAATGAGCAGTTCTTC.

This clone has more than one count but fewer than ten. This sequence joins TRBV28 and TRBJ2-7; 10 bases fit TRBD1. The CDR3 is 11 amino acids. Germline loops: CDR1 MDHEN, CDR2 SYDVKM. V shed 10 bases, J shed 5 bases, and the junction held 2 bases outside the gene matches. DNA of the CDR3: TGTGCCACCGGGACAGGGGACGAGCAGTACTTC. Translated, it gives CATGTGDEQYF.

The chain has TRBV7-9 and TRBJ1-5; TRBD1 is a possible D gene (6 bases). The V end lost 0 bases, the J end lost 5 bases, and 11 bases lay between the germline ends. The CDR3 consists of 15 residues. The germline V gene has CDR1 SEHNR and CDR2 FQNEAQ (reference sequence). CDR3 bases: TGTGCCAGCAGCTTAGCGCAACAGGGCGATCAGCCCCAGCATTTT. Residues: CASSLAQQGDQPQHF.

The chain combines TRBV4-1 with TRBJ1-5, with 8 bases lining up with TRBD1. The CDR3 runs 17 residues. Germline-derived CDR1 and CDR2 are MGHRA and YSYEKL. The ends lost 2 bases at V and 5 bases at J; junction bases unmatched: 11. The CDR3, as DNA: TGCGCCAGCAGCCAAAATCCCGGGACAGGAGGGCATCAGCCCCAGCATTTT. This translates into CASSQNPGTGGHQPQHF.

The rearrangement links TRBV10-1 to TRBJ2-4; 11 nucleotides agree with TRBD2. CDR1 and CDR2 from the germline V gene are WNHNN and SYGVQD (reference sequence). Losses at the gene ends were 6 bases for V and 0 bases for J; bases not matched to a gene: 10. The CDR3 consists of 18 residues. The CDR3 is CASRETSGSNIAKNIQYF. The CDR3 DNA reads as TGCGCCAGCAGGGAAACTAGCGGGAGCAATATAGCCAAAAACATTCAGTACTTC.

The genes are TRBV4-3 and TRBJ2-7; D ambiguous. Trimming left V 0 bases short and J 0 bases short, with 6 bases between. Germline CDR1 LGHNA, CDR2 YSLEER. This CDR3 is built from 14 residues. CDR3 in DNA: TGCGCCAGCAGCCAAGATACAGACTCCTACGAGCAGTACTTC. Amino acid sequence: CASSQDTDSYEQYF.

This clone was counted a single time. The CDR3 loop reads CASNMWLQDQPQHF. CDR3 coding DNA: TGTGCCAGTAATATGTGGCTTCAGGATCAGCCCCAGCATTTT. The chain carries TRBV19 and TRBJ1-5; D unclear. Germline CDR1 is LNHDA and CDR2 is SQIVND (reference sequence). V lost 7 bases and J lost 5, with 15 bases in between. This CDR3 region has 14 residues.

The rearrangement uses TRBV30 and TRBJ1-1, with D tentatively TRBD1 (6 bases). With 5 bases removed from V and 0 bases from J, the gap between germline ends came to 7 bases. CDR1 is GTSNPN, CDR2 SVGIG, per germline (reference sequence). This CDR3 has 12 amino acids. CDR3 DNA: TGTGCCTGGGACAGGTTGAACACTGAAGCTTTCTTT. The encoded protein is CAWDRLNTEAFF.

This clone was seen just once. The rearrangement joins TRBV12-5 to TRBJ1-5; D is perhaps TRBD1 (5 bases). Germline CDR1 reads LGHNT; CDR2 reads FRNRAP. Trimming stripped 0 bases from V and 0 bases from J, with 9 bases between. CDR3 length: 16 amino acids. DNA for the CDR3: TGTGCTAGTGGTTTGGTGTGGGGGGATAGCAATCAGCCCCAGCATTTT. As protein: CASGLVWGDSNQPQHF.

CDR3 residues: CASSQGQTDNYGYTF. The CDR3 DNA follows: TGTGCCAGCTCACAAGGACAGACTGATAACTATGGCTACACCTTC. This chain uses TRBV18 with TRBJ1-2, with D perhaps TRBD1 (6 bases). V shed 4 bases and J shed 1 base, with 13 bases lying between them. Germline V gene sequence: CDR1 KGHSH, CDR2 LQKENI. This CDR3 contains 15 residues.

The rearrangement uses TRBV19 and TRBJ1-1, with 7 positions matching TRBD1. Germline assignment: CDR1 LNHDA and CDR2 SQIVND (reference sequence). The CDR3 consists of 13 residues. The J segment lost 3 bases and the V segment lost 5 bases, leaving 3 bases of the junction unmatched. The CDR3 coding sequence is TGTGCCAGTAGTGGGGGGACAGACACTGAAGCTTTCTTT. Translated, it gives CASSGGTDTEAFF. Full variable domain (remainder filled in from reference TRBV19 and TRBJ1-1): DGGITQSPKYLFRKEGQNVTLSCEQNLNHDAMYWYRQDPGQGLRLIYYSQIVNDFQKGDIAEGYSVSREKKESFPLTVTSAQKNPTAFYLCASSGGTDTEAFFGQGTRLTVV.

The chain links TRBV6-5 to TRBJ2-2, with 9 bases lining up with TRBD2. The germline V gene has CDR1 MNHEY and CDR2 SVGAGI. V shed 0 bases, J shed 16 bases, and the junction held 9 bases outside the gene matches. CDR3 length: 14 residues. Written as DNA, the CDR3 is TGTGCCAGCAGTTACTCTTCTAGCGGGACCCCCAGGTTTTTT. Its protein is CASSYSSSGTPRFF.

This chain links TRBV19 with TRBJ1-1; no definite D call. V shed 1 base and J shed 3 bases, with 9 bases lying between them. The CDR3 is 14 amino acids. CDR1 and CDR2 (germline): LNHDA, SQIVND (reference sequence). The CDR3 coding sequence is TGTGCCAGTAGTATAGTGGGAGATGACACTGAAGCTTTCTTT. It is translated as CASSIVGDDTEAFF.

The chain joins TRBV25-1 to TRBJ2-7; D may be TRBD1 (6 bases). The CDR3 loop spans 16 amino acids. Trimming pared 5 bases from V and 4 bases from J, leaving 21 bases between. Germline V CDR1 and CDR2: MGHDK, SYGVNS. The CDR3 region is CASSTIKGRGPYEQYF. The CDR3 DNA follows: TGTGCCAGCAGTACAATTAAAGGCAGGGGTCCTTACGAGCAGTACTTC.